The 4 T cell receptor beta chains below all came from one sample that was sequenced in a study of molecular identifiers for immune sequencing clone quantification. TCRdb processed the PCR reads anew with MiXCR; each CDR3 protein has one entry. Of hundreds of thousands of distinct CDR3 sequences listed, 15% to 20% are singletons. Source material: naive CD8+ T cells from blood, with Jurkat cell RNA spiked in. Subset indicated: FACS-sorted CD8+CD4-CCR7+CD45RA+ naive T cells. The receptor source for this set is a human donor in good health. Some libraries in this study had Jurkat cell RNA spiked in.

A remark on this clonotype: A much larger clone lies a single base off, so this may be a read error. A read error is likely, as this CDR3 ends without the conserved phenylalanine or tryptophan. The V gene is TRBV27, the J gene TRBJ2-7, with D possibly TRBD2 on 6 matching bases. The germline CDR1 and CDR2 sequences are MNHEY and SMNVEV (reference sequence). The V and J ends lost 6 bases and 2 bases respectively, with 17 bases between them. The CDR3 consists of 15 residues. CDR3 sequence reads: CASSPGSGYAYEQYL. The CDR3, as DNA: TGTGCCAGCAGCCCAGGGAGCGGGTACGCCTACGAGCAGTACCTC.

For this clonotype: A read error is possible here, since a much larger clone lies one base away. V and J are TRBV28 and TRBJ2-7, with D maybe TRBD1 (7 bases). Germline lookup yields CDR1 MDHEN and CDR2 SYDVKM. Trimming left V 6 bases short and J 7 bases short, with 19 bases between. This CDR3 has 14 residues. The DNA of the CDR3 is TGTGCCAGCAGCTTAACTCAGGGGGGTGTGGAGCAGTACTTC. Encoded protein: CASSLTQGGVEQYF.

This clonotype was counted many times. Here the CDR3 DNA reads TGTGCCAGCAGCAGAAGCTTGTATTCGAATGAAAAACTGTTTTTT. Amino acids: CASSRSLYSNEKLFF. V and J are TRBV7-9 and TRBJ1-4; D remains unclear. The CDR3 consists of 15 residues. Germline V lookup: CDR1 SEHNR, CDR2 FQNEAQ (reference sequence). V was clipped by 5 bases and J by 5 bases, with 15 bases between them.

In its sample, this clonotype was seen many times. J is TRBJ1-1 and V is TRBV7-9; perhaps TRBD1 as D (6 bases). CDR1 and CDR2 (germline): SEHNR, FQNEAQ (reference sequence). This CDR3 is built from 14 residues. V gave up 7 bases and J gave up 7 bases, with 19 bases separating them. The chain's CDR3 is CASTPRGAGNEAFF. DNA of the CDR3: TGTGCCAGCACCCCGAGGGGGGCAGGGAATGAAGCTTTCTTT.